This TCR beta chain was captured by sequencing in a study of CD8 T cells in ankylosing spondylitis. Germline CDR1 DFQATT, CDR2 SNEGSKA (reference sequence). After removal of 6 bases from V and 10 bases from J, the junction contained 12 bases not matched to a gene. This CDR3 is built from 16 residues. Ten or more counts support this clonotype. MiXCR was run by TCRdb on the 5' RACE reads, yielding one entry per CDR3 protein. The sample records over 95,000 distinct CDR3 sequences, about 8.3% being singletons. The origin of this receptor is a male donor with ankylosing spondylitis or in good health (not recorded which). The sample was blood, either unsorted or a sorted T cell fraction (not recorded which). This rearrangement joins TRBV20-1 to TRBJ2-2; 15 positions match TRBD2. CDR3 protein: CSAVPGLAGGPMELFF. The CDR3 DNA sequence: TGCAGTGCAGTCCCGGGACTAGCGGGGGGCCCAATGGAGCTGTTTTTT.